Listed here are 2 T cell receptor beta chains from one sample, sequenced in a study of spatial heterogeneity in lung cancer. TCRdb re-derived calls from the 5' RACE reads in MiXCR, one entry per CDR3 protein. The sample consists of more than 6,500 distinct CDR3 sequences, over 7.5% of them appearing once. Sample time point: sample taken at primary tumor resection. Source: PBMCs, taken at surgery. The receptors originated from a male donor with early-stage non-small cell lung cancer.

V is TRBV6-1 and J is TRBJ2-7; D not resolved. Trimming pared 1 base from V and 0 bases from J, leaving 7 bases between. This CDR3 region has 14 residues. CDR1 MNHNS and CDR2 SASEGT come from the germline V gene. The CDR3 loop reads CASSEVSISYEQYF. As DNA, the CDR3 is TGTGCCAGCAGTGAAGTCTCTATCTCCTACGAGCAGTACTTC.

This clonotype was observed at least ten times. The chain employs TRBV7-9 and TRBJ2-5; 8 nucleotides match TRBD1. This CDR3 has 14 residues. Germline V CDR1 and CDR2: SEHNR, FQNEAQ (reference sequence). Unmatched junction bases numbered 5, after V lost 4 bases and J lost 4 bases. The chain's CDR3 is CASSSSGGGETQYF. CDR3 in DNA: TGTGCCAGCAGCTCGTCAGGGGGCGGAGAGACCCAGTACTTC.